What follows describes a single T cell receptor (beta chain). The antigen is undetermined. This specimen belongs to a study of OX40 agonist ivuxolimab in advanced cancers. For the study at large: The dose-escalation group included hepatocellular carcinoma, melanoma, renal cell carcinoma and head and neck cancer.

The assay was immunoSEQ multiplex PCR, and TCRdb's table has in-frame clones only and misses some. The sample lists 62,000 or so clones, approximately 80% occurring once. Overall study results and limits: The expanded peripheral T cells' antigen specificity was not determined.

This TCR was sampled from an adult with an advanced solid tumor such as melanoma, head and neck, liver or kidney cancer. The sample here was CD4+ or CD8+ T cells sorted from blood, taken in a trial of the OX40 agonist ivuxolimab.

In DNA form, the CDR3 reads TGTGCCAGTAGTATCGGGGTCCCCCGAAGATACGAGCAGTACTTC. This translates into CASSIGVPRRYEQYF. The V gene is TRBV19, the J gene TRBJ2-7, with D maybe TRBD2 (5 bases). CDR3 length equals 15 residues. CDR1 is LNHDA, CDR2 SQIVND, per germline (reference sequence). The V end lost 3 bases, the J end lost 4 bases, and 16 bases lay between the germline ends.